These T cell receptor beta chains were read from a single sample in a study of blood T cell repertoires in COVID-19. Repertoires were generated with immunoSEQ multiplex PCR, while TCRdb's copy carries only in-frame clones and drops some. The sample records about 160,000 clones, roughly 85% being singletons. Sequenced material: peripheral blood. The origin of the receptors is a man aged 35-49 years with acute or convalescent COVID-19. Each CDR3 is given with its conserved first and last residue. The order of the fields is D gene, CDR3 length, V gene, clone size, J gene, CDR3 DNA, CDR3 protein. D genes are given only for firm matches. The size field is filled for only some rows; it gives once, few, many or a size class.

d_gene: TRBD1; len: 12; v_gene: TRBV2; abundance: many; j_gene: TRBJ2-7; CDR3nt: TGTGCCAGCAGTCTGGACAGGGGCGAGCAGTACTTC; CDR3aa: CASSLDRGEQYF
d_gene: -; len: 14; v_gene: TRBV21-1; abundance: -; j_gene: TRBJ2-1; CDR3nt: TGTGCCAGCAGCAAAGCGCTCTCCGGGGATGAGCAGTTCTTC; CDR3aa: CASSKALSGDEQFF
d_gene: -; len: 13; v_gene: TRBV7-3; abundance: -; j_gene: TRBJ1-2; CDR3nt: TGTGCCAGCAGCTTAAGTGGAGGAACCGGCTACACCTTC; CDR3aa: CASSLSGGTGYTF
d_gene: TRBD2; len: 15; v_gene: TRBV7-2; abundance: -; j_gene: TRBJ2-1; CDR3nt: TGTGCCAGCAGCCATAGCGGGGGGCTCTACAATGAGCAGTTCTTC; CDR3aa: CASSHSGGLYNEQFF
d_gene: -; len: 13; v_gene: TRBV15; abundance: -; j_gene: TRBJ2-3; CDR3nt: TGTGCCACCAGCAGACCGTTCACAGATACGCAGTATTTT; CDR3aa: CATSRPFTDTQYF
d_gene: -; len: 16; v_gene: TRBV7-3; abundance: -; j_gene: TRBJ1-1; CDR3nt: TGTGCCAGCAGTCCTAACTCGGGACAAATAAACACTGAAGCTTTCTTT; CDR3aa: CASSPNSGQINTEAFF
d_gene: -; len: 13; v_gene: TRBV6-2/TRBV6-3; abundance: -; j_gene: TRBJ2-3; CDR3nt: TGTGCCAGCAGTTCTACTAGCACAGATACGCAGTATTTT; CDR3aa: CASSSTSTDTQYF
d_gene: TRBD1; len: 15; v_gene: TRBV5-1; abundance: -; j_gene: TRBJ2-5; CDR3nt: TGCGCCAGCAGCTTTTCAGGGGGCGAATTAGAGACCCAGTACTTC; CDR3aa: CASSFSGGELETQYF
d_gene: -; len: 14; v_gene: TRBV3-1/TRBV3-2; abundance: -; j_gene: TRBJ1-6; CDR3nt: TGTGCCAGCAGCCTCCAGGGGACTAATTCACCCCTCCACTTT; CDR3aa: CASSLQGTNSPLHF
d_gene: TRBD2; len: 16; v_gene: TRBV6-2/TRBV6-3; abundance: -; j_gene: TRBJ2-5; CDR3nt: TGTGCCAGCAGCCCTTTGGGGACTAGGGTTGTAGAGACCCAGTACTTC; CDR3aa: CASSPLGTRVVETQYF
d_gene: TRBD1; len: 14; v_gene: TRBV4-1; abundance: -; j_gene: TRBJ1-1; CDR3nt: TGCGCCAGCAGGTTTGGGACAGCGAACACTGAAGCTTTCTTT; CDR3aa: CASRFGTANTEAFF
d_gene: TRBD2; len: 16; v_gene: TRBV6-2/TRBV6-3; abundance: -; j_gene: TRBJ2-3; CDR3nt: TGTGCCAGCAGTTACTCAACTAGCGGGGGGACCAATACGCAGTATTTT; CDR3aa: CASSYSTSGGTNTQYF
d_gene: -; len: 16; v_gene: TRBV2; abundance: -; j_gene: TRBJ1-2; CDR3nt: TGTGCCAGCAGTGTCGCCCACAGGCCCGAGGACTATGGCTACACCTTC; CDR3aa: CASSVAHRPEDYGYTF
d_gene: TRBD1; len: 14; v_gene: TRBV3-1/TRBV3-2; abundance: once; j_gene: TRBJ1-1; CDR3nt: TGTGCCAGCAGCCAAATTCAGGGGGCCACTGAAGCTTTCTTT; CDR3aa: CASSQIQGATEAFF
d_gene: -; len: 17; v_gene: TRBV9; abundance: -; j_gene: TRBJ2-6; CDR3nt: TGTGCCAGCAGCGTAGATCCCCTGCGCTCTGGGGCCAACGTCCTGACTTTC; CDR3aa: CASSVDPLRSGANVLTF
d_gene: -; len: 13; v_gene: TRBV4-3; abundance: -; j_gene: TRBJ1-1; CDR3nt: TGCGCCAGCAGCTACGAGGGGAACACTGAAGCTTTCTTT; CDR3aa: CASSYEGNTEAFF
d_gene: TRBD1; len: 15; v_gene: TRBV11-2; abundance: -; j_gene: TRBJ1-3; CDR3nt: TGTGCCAGCAGCCGGGACAGCCTCTCTGGAAACACCATATATTTT; CDR3aa: CASSRDSLSGNTIYF
d_gene: -; len: 15; v_gene: TRBV27; abundance: -; j_gene: TRBJ2-1; CDR3nt: TGTGCCAGCAGGGAGGGGCCCGCCTCCTACAATGAGCAGTTCTTC; CDR3aa: CASREGPASYNEQFF
d_gene: TRBD1; len: 18; v_gene: TRBV19; abundance: -; j_gene: TRBJ2-6; CDR3nt: TGTGCCAGTAGTTCCCGCGGACAGGTGACACCTGGGGCCAACGTCCTGACTTTC; CDR3aa: CASSSRGQVTPGANVLTF
d_gene: TRBD2; len: 15; v_gene: TRBV2; abundance: -; j_gene: TRBJ2-5; CDR3nt: TGTGCCAGTGCCCTCGGCGGGGGGGCCTGGGAGACCCAGTACTTC; CDR3aa: CASALGGGAWETQYF
d_gene: TRBD1; len: 14; v_gene: TRBV6-5; abundance: few; j_gene: TRBJ1-2; CDR3nt: TGTGCCAGCAGTTACAGGGCAGGGGGCCTTGGCTACACCTTC; CDR3aa: CASSYRAGGLGYTF
d_gene: -; len: 13; v_gene: TRBV19; abundance: few; j_gene: TRBJ1-2; CDR3nt: TGTGCCAGTAGTAAGAGGGACATCTATGGCTACACCTTC; CDR3aa: CASSKRDIYGYTF
d_gene: -; len: 14; v_gene: TRBV7-5; abundance: -; j_gene: TRBJ2-3; CDR3nt: TGTGCCAGAAGCCAACCGGTAGTCACAGATACGCAGTATTTT; CDR3aa: CARSQPVVTDTQYF